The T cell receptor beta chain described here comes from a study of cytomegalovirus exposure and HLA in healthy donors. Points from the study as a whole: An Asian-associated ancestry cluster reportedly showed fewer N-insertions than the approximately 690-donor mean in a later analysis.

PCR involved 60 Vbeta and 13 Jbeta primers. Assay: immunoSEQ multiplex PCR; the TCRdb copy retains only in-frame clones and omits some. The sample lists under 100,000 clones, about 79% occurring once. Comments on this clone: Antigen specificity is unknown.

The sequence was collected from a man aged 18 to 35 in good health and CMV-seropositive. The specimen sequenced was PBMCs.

The CDR3 loop reads CASSTGTSGRVRDTQYF. The CDR3 nucleotides read TGTGCCAGCAGCACCGGGACTAGCGGGAGGGTCAGGGATACGCAGTATTTT. This chain links TRBV5-4 with TRBJ2-3; 16 bases map to TRBD2. The V and J ends lost 4 bases and 6 bases, in that order; junction bases with no gene match: 8. The germline CDR1 and CDR2 sequences are SGHNT and YYREEE (reference sequence). The CDR3 contains 17 residues.